The 14 T cell receptor beta chains given below trace back to one sample, sequenced in a study of T cells in Graves' hyperthyroidism and ophthalmopathy (dated by TCRdb to between 2018 and 2021). To prepare the library, multiplex PCR was applied. The reads were generated on an Illumina HiSeq 2000. Amplification of TCR beta CDR3 regions was carried out from RNA transcripts. For the first round of RT-PCR on the TCR CDR3, the HTBI primer set was used together with the Qiagen OneStep RT-PCR kit. TCRdb trimmed public reads at Q25 via fastp, called clones via MiXCR and kept in-frame beta chains. One record per CDR3 amino acid sequence lists the most common genes and DNA. For this sample the table gives about 600,000 distinct CDR3 sequences, of which 14% were detected only once. The ten largest clonotypes hold roughly 7% of the sample. The sequencing input was blood. These TCRs come from a woman in her late teens or twenties with Graves' ophthalmopathy.

This clonotype has ten or more counts. The gene calls are TRBV6-1 and TRBJ2-1; D not certain. The CDR3 contains 14 residues. Germline lookup yields CDR1 MNHNS and CDR2 SASEGT. Trimming cost V 5 bases and J 5 bases, with 13 bases left between them. The CDR3 region has the DNA TGTGCCAGCAGTTATCAGCACGTTAACAATGAGCAGTTCTTC. Protein sequence: CASSYQHVNNEQFF.

The V gene is TRBV29-1, the J gene TRBJ1-1; D not resolved. This CDR3 has 10 amino acids. CDR1 and CDR2 (germline): SQVTM, ANQGSEA. V shed 6 bases and J shed 7 bases, with 9 bases lying between them. CDR3 DNA: TGCAGCGTGTGGGAGGGTGAAGCTTTCTTT. The encoded protein is CSVWEGEAFF. Together with reference TRBV29-1 and TRBJ1-1, the CDR3 gives the full variable domain: SAVISQKPSRDICQRGTSLTIQCQVDSQVTMMFWYRQQPGQSLTLIATANQGSEATYESGFVIDKFPISRPNLTFSTLTVSNMSPEDSSIYLCSVWEGEAFFGQGTRLTVV.

This clonotype came up many times. CDR3 nucleotides: TGTGCCAGCACCTCGGGACAGCGATCGGCGGGAAACACCATATATTTT. It encodes CASTSGQRSAGNTIYF. The chain is built from TRBV28 and TRBJ1-3, with 7 bases matching TRBD1. The CDR3 has 16 residues. Germline CDR1 reads MDHEN; CDR2 reads SYDVKM. J lost 4 bases, V lost 7 bases, and 13 bases had no gene match.

CDR3 sequence (DNA): TGCGCCAGCAGCTTGACCAGGGGACCTGCAACTAATGAAAAACTGTTTTTT. Its translation: CASSLTRGPATNEKLFF. V and J are TRBV5-1 and TRBJ1-4; a weak D match, TRBD1 (6 bases). This CDR3 has 17 residues. Looked up from germline, CDR1 is SGHRS and CDR2 is YFSETQ. The V end was cut by 1 base, the J end by 0 bases, with 13 bases between.

The gene calls are TRBV4-1 and TRBJ2-1; 10 positions match TRBD2. Germline lookup yields CDR1 MGHRA and CDR2 YSYEKL. After removal of 0 bases from V and 4 bases from J, the junction contained 6 bases not matched to a gene. The CDR3 totals 17 residues. The CDR3 protein is CASSQERGLAVYNEQFF. The CDR3 DNA reads as TGCGCCAGCAGCCAAGAACGAGGACTAGCGGTATACAATGAGCAGTTCTTC.

The chain recombines TRBV5-6 with TRBJ2-5; 11 bases map to TRBD1. Germline V gene data show CDR1 as SGHDT and CDR2 as YYEEEE. The CDR3 is 16 residues long. V trimming: 3 bases; J trimming: 2 bases; junction bases outside the gene matches: 6. CDR3 nucleotides: TGTGCCAGCAGCTGGGACAGGGGGACCCTACAAGAGACCCAGTACTTC. Protein sequence: CASSWDRGTLQETQYF. Together with reference TRBV5-6 and TRBJ2-5, the CDR3 gives the full variable domain: DAGVTQSPTHLIKTRGQQVTLRCSPKSGHDTVSWYQQALGQGPQFIFQYYEEEERQRGNFPDRFSGHQFPNYSSELNVNALLLGDSALYLCASSWDRGTLQETQYFGPGTRLLVL.

This clonotype has ten or more counts. This chain links TRBV12-3 or TRBV12-4 with TRBJ2-5, with TRBD2 as a possible D gene (6 bases). The CDR3 extends over 14 amino acids. Trimming removed 5 bases from V and 7 bases from J, with 17 bases in between. The CDR3 sequence is CASSLTSSYGTQYF. CDR3 in DNA: TGTGCCAGCAGTCTTACTAGCTCTTACGGGACCCAGTACTTC.

This clonotype was observed at least ten times. The chain is built from TRBV30 and TRBJ1-4, with a possible D match to TRBD1 (6 bases). Germline V gene lookup returns CDR1 GTSNPN and CDR2 SVGIG (reference sequence). Trimming took off 0 bases at V and 7 bases at J, with 15 bases between the two ends. The CDR3 has 15 amino acids. Here the CDR3 DNA reads TGTGCCTGGAGTGTAACTGGCAGGGGTGTTGAAAAACTGTTTTTT. As protein: CAWSVTGRGVEKLFF.

This clonotype was observed at least ten times. This chain joins TRBV3-1 and TRBJ2-7; 13 nucleotides match TRBD2. Per germline, CDR1 LGHDT and CDR2 YNNKEL (reference sequence). V shed 4 bases, J shed 8 bases, and the junction held 5 bases outside the gene matches. The CDR3 is 14 residues long. CDR3: CASSLGTSGKKQYF. The CDR3 DNA sequence: TGTGCCAGCAGCCTCGGGACTAGCGGGAAGAAGCAGTACTTC.

Many counts were recorded for this clonotype. The rearrangement joins TRBV9 to TRBJ2-1; D is uncertain. The CDR3 has 14 residues. CDR1 SGDLS and CDR2 YYNGEE come from the germline V gene. V was cut by 2 bases and J by 7 bases, with 13 bases left in between. CDR3 coding DNA: TGTGCCAGCAGCGTTCAACGAAGACCGAATGAGCAGTTCTTC. The encoded protein is CASSVQRRPNEQFF. Variable domain in full (rest from reference TRBV9 and TRBJ2-1): DSGVTQTPKHLITATGQRVTLRCSPRSGDLSVYWYQQSLDQGLQFLIQYYNGEERAKGNILERFSAQQFPDLHSELNLSSLELGDSALYFCASSVQRRPNEQFFGPGTRLTVL.

This clonotype was seen repeatedly, ten times or more. The chain has TRBV6-2 or TRBV6-3 and TRBJ1-2; D possibly corresponds to TRBD1 (5 bases). The V gene's germline CDR1 is MNHEY and CDR2 SVGEGT. There are 14 residues in the CDR3. Trimming left V 9 bases short and J 0 bases short, with 14 bases between. CDR3 residues: CASGPRGSNYGYTF. The CDR3 coding sequence is TGTGCCAGTGGACCAAGGGGTTCTAACTATGGCTACACCTTC.

This clonotype was seen repeatedly, ten times or more. The gene calls are TRBV6-5 and TRBJ1-3; no clear D gene. CDR1 is MNHEY, CDR2 SVGAGI, per germline. The V gene lost 2 bases and the J gene lost 3 bases, with 8 bases spanning the gap. This CDR3 is 14 amino acids long. The CDR3 DNA is TGTGCCAGCAGTTACCCCCGTTTTGGAAACACCATATATTTT. It is translated as CASSYPRFGNTIYF.

There are a few counts of this clonotype. The V call is TRBV25-1, the J call TRBJ2-3; tentative D call: TRBD2 (5 bases). V shed 5 bases and J shed 8 bases, with 11 bases lying between them. Germline V gene sequence: CDR1 MGHDK, CDR2 SYGVNS. The CDR3 covers 12 residues. CDR3 bases: TGTGCCAGCAGTCTCCGCGGGCGTACGCAGTATTTT. Residues: CASSLRGRTQYF.

This clonotype was counted at least ten times. The chain links TRBV27 to TRBJ2-5; 9 bases are shared with TRBD2. J gave up 4 bases and V 7 bases, and 10 bases lay outside the gene matches. Germline V gives CDR1 MNHEY, CDR2 SMNVEV (reference sequence). The CDR3 is made up of 15 amino acids. The CDR3 DNA follows: TGTGCCAGCAACCCGGCGGGAGGGCCGAGAGAGACCCAGTACTTC. Translation: CASNPAGGPRETQYF.